One and the same sample provided the 28 T cell receptor beta chains below, sequenced in a study of blood T cell repertoires in COVID-19. TCRdb's table, derived via immunoSEQ multiplex PCR, lists solely in-frame clones and lacks some. The table shows fewer than 150,000 clones, with roughly four fifths occurring only once. What was sequenced was peripheral blood. The receptors were sampled from a human donor in a cohort sampled during active COVID-19.

This chain joins TRBV9 and TRBJ1-1, with a weak D call TRBD1 (5 bases). Germline loops: CDR1 SGDLS, CDR2 YYNGEE. V lost 0 bases and J 11 bases, leaving 14 bases between the germline ends. The CDR3 has 13 amino acids. DNA for the CDR3: TGTGCCAGCAGCGTAGCACCGCAGGGAGGCGCTTTCTTT. As protein: CASSVAPQGGAFF.

The chain uses TRBV10-2 and TRBJ2-3, with TRBD2 matching over 8 bases. Germline V gene data show CDR1 as WSHSY and CDR2 as SAAADI. This CDR3 comprises 15 residues. J was trimmed by 4 bases and V by 10 bases; bases with no gene match: 13. CDR3 nucleotides: TGCGCCACGTCCCTGGGGCGGGGGGTCCCAGATACGCAGTATTTT. It yields the protein CATSLGRGVPDTQYF.

V is TRBV27 and J is TRBJ1-5; no reliable D call. The CDR3 sequence is 14 residues long. V lost 3 bases and J lost 3, with 9 bases in between. Germline V gene sequence: CDR1 MNHEY, CDR2 SMNVEV (reference sequence). Here the CDR3 DNA reads TGTGCCAGCAGTTTCATGGGCTACAATCAGCCCCAGCATTTT. Protein: CASSFMGYNQPQHF.

The genes are TRBV29-1 and TRBJ1-2; D is possibly TRBD1 (5 bases). Germline V gene sequence: CDR1 SQVTM, CDR2 ANQGSEA. Trimming cost V 7 bases and J 1 base, with 10 bases left between them. The CDR3 loop spans 12 amino acids. CDR3 DNA: TGCAGCGCAGGACAAGATAACTATGGCTACACCTTC. Protein product: CSAGQDNYGYTF. The entire variable domain, with the rest obtained from reference TRBV29-1 and TRBJ1-2, is as follows: SAVISQKPSRDICQRGTSLTIQCQVDSQVTMMFWYRQQPGQSLTLIATANQGSEATYESGFVIDKFPISRPNLTFSTLTVSNMSPEDSSIYLCSAGQDNYGYTFGSGTRLTVV.

The rearrangement joins TRBV5-4 to TRBJ1-4; TRBD1 might be the D (5 bases). The CDR3 runs 16 residues. V was pared by 0 bases and J by 0 bases, with 9 bases between. From germline, CDR1 is SGHNT and CDR2 YYREEE (reference sequence). In nucleotides, the CDR3 is TGTGCCAGCAGCTTGGTCGGGGGGGCAACTAATGAAAAACTGTTTTTT. Its protein product is CASSLVGGATNEKLFF.

In DNA form, the CDR3 reads TGTGCCAGCTCACGGGGGGGAGGTCAGCCCCAGCATTTT. Translating it yields CASSRGGGQPQHF. The chain links TRBV18 to TRBJ1-5; D is perhaps TRBD1 (5 bases). V lost 4 bases, J lost 6 bases, and 10 bases lay in between. CDR3 size: 13 residues. Germline assignment: CDR1 KGHSH and CDR2 LQKENI.

This rearrangement joins TRBV7-2 to TRBJ2-7, with 9 bases matching TRBD1. The germline V gene has CDR1 SGHTA and CDR2 FQGNSA. V gave up 1 base and J gave up 6 bases; unmatched junction bases: 10. There are 16 residues in the CDR3. CDR3 coding DNA: TGTGCCAGCAGCTTAGGAGGTGGGACAGGGTTGAGCGAGCAGTACTTC. Protein sequence: CASSLGGGTGLSEQYF.

This chain uses TRBV11-2 with TRBJ1-3; tentatively, D is TRBD1 (5 bases). V dropped 7 bases and J dropped 0 bases, with 13 bases sitting between them. Germline CDR1 and CDR2: SGHAT and FQNNGV. The CDR3 covers 15 residues. The CDR3 sequence: CASTLGGSSGNTIYF. The DNA for the CDR3 is TGTGCCAGCACCCTGGGGGGGTCCTCTGGAAACACCATATATTTT.

The chain combines TRBV7-2 with TRBJ2-7, with unresolved D. The V and J ends lost 5 bases and 7 bases respectively, with 12 bases between them. The CDR3 is made up of 12 amino acids. The germline CDR1 and CDR2 sequences are SGHTA and FQGNSA. In DNA form, the CDR3 reads TGTGCCAGCAGCCCGGCGGCTCTTGAGCAGTACTTC. As protein: CASSPAALEQYF.

This clone turned up a few times. V usage is TRBV9 and J usage is TRBJ1-1, with TRBD1 matching 7 bases. This CDR3 spans 15 amino acids. V shed 2 bases, J shed 1 base, and the junction held 5 bases outside the gene matches. From germline, CDR1 is SGDLS and CDR2 YYNGEE. This CDR3 is CASSVRQGGNTEAFF. In DNA, the CDR3 is TGTGCCAGCAGCGTCCGACAGGGTGGGAACACTGAAGCTTTCTTT.

J is TRBJ1-1 and V is TRBV6-1; D is ambiguous. Trimming took off 2 bases at V and 2 bases at J, with 9 bases between the two ends. Germline CDR1 reads MNHNS; CDR2 reads SASEGT. This CDR3 has 14 residues. CDR3 loop: CASSESWANTEAFF. Written as DNA, the CDR3 is TGTGCCAGCAGTGAATCATGGGCCAACACTGAAGCTTTCTTT.

This clone came up once. CDR3 protein: CASSLEDRGNYGYTF. CDR3 in DNA: TGTGCCAGCAGCTTAGAGGACAGGGGTAACTATGGCTACACCTTC. This chain joins TRBV7-2 and TRBJ1-2; TRBD1 agrees at 9 bases. CDR1 is SGHTA and CDR2 is FQGNSA in the germline V gene. The CDR3 covers 15 residues. V gave up 1 base and J gave up 1 base; unmatched junction bases: 1. Combining the CDR3 with reference TRBV7-2 and TRBJ1-2 gives the whole variable domain GAGVSQSPSNKVTEKGKDVELRCDPISGHTALYWYRQSLGQGLEFLIYFQGNSAPDKSGLPSDRFSAERTGGSVSTLTIQRTQQEDSAVYLCASSLEDRGNYGYTFGSGTRLTVV.

The chain recombines TRBV12-5 with TRBJ2-5, with 11 bases that match TRBD1. The length of the CDR3 is 15 residues. Trimming removed 5 bases from V and 4 bases from J; junction bases left unmatched: 6. Looked up from germline, CDR1 is LGHNT and CDR2 is FRNRAP. This CDR3 is CASGLGQGAAETQYF. CDR3 nucleotide sequence: TGTGCTAGTGGTCTCGGACAGGGGGCGGCAGAGACCCAGTACTTC. Full variable domain (rest looked up from reference TRBV12-5 and TRBJ2-5): DARVTQTPRHKVTEMGQEVTMRCQPILGHNTVFWYRQTMMQGLELLAYFRNRAPLDDSGMPKDRFSAEMPDATLATLKIQPSEPRDSAVYFCASGLGQGAAETQYFGPGTRLLVL.

The chain has TRBV10-1 and TRBJ2-5, with D perhaps TRBD2 (6 bases). The V gene lost 1 base and the J gene lost 2 bases, with 17 bases spanning the gap. CDR1 and CDR2 from the germline V gene are WNHNN and SYGVQD (reference sequence). The CDR3 is made up of 17 amino acids. Written as DNA, the CDR3 is TGCGCCAGCAGTGAGTTAGGCCAAGCAGGGAGGCAAGAGACCCAGTACTTC. Residues: CASSELGQAGRQETQYF.

The chain joins TRBV27 to TRBJ2-3, with 9 nucleotides matching TRBD1. In germline, CDR1 is MNHEY, CDR2 SMNVEV (reference sequence). V shed 6 bases, J shed 2 bases, and the junction held 9 bases outside the gene matches. The CDR3 is 16 residues long. Here the CDR3 DNA reads TGTGCCAGCAGAGTACCCCGGGACAGGGCCACAGATACGCAGTATTTT. It encodes CASRVPRDRATDTQYF.

The V call is TRBV4-1, the J call TRBJ1-1, with D possibly being TRBD1 (5 bases). This CDR3 is built from 17 residues. Germline V lookup: CDR1 MGHRA, CDR2 YSYEKL. V lost 0 bases and J lost 0, with 14 bases in between. CDR3 in DNA: TGCGCCAGCAGCCAAGATCCGCGACAGACCATGAACACTGAAGCTTTCTTT. It translates to CASSQDPRQTMNTEAFF.

DNA for the CDR3: TGTGCCAGCACAAGGGGGAACCAGAACACTGAAGCTTTCTTT. Its translation is CASTRGNQNTEAFF. The rearrangement uses TRBV7-2 and TRBJ1-1, with TRBD1 as a possible D gene (6 bases). Per the germline V gene, CDR1 is SGHTA and CDR2 is FQGNSA. Trimming removed 7 bases from V and 1 base from J, with 13 bases in between. The CDR3 is 14 residues long.

The chain employs TRBV19 and TRBJ2-7, with 9 bases fitting TRBD1. The CDR3 runs to 14 residues. V lost 4 bases, J lost 5 bases, and 6 bases stayed unmatched. Germline CDR1 reads LNHDA; CDR2 reads SQIVND (reference sequence). The DNA for the CDR3 is TGTGCCAGTAGTAGAACAGGGGGCTTCGACGAGCAGTACTTC. Translation gives CASSRTGGFDEQYF.

V usage is TRBV7-9 and J usage is TRBJ2-7, with D possibly being TRBD2 (6 bases). Germline CDR1 reads SEHNR; CDR2 reads FQNEAQ (reference sequence). The CDR3 is 15 residues long. V was trimmed by 4 bases and J by 1 base, leaving 14 bases between them. The CDR3: CASSSGGVTSYEQYF. The DNA for the CDR3 is TGTGCCAGCAGCTCAGGCGGGGTCACGTCCTACGAGCAGTACTTC.

This clone was recorded many times. The chain carries TRBV5-6 and TRBJ1-2, with D tentatively TRBD1 (6 bases). With 4 bases removed from V and 7 bases from J, the gap between germline ends came to 20 bases. The CDR3 covers 15 residues. The germline V gene has CDR1 SGHDT and CDR2 YYEEEE. The CDR3 reads CASSPDTGSGRGYTF. The CDR3 region has the DNA TGTGCCAGCAGCCCAGATACAGGGAGTGGACGTGGCTACACCTTC.

The V gene is TRBV6-2 or TRBV6-3, the J gene TRBJ1-5, with D possibly matching TRBD1 (6 bases). CDR1 MNHEY and CDR2 SVGEGT come from the germline V gene. Trimming left V 5 bases short and J 5 bases short, with 16 bases between. The CDR3 has 15 residues. The CDR3 DNA sequence: TGTGCCAGCAGTCGACTGGGCAGGGGTGATCAGCCCCAGCATTTT. Protein sequence: CASSRLGRGDQPQHF.

V usage is TRBV6-4 and J usage is TRBJ1-5, with 9 bases aligning to TRBD1. The CDR3 loop spans 20 amino acids. Per the germline V gene, CDR1 is MRHNA and CDR2 is SNTAGT. V trimming: 2 bases; J trimming: 0 bases; junction bases outside the gene matches: 14. CDR3 coding DNA: TGTGCCAGCAGTGACGTCGGACAGGGGAAACAGAATTATAGCAATCAGCCCCAGCATTTT. It yields the protein CASSDVGQGKQNYSNQPQHF.

The J gene is TRBJ1-5, the V gene TRBV6-6, with 8 bases matching TRBD1. Looked up from germline, CDR1 is MNHNY and CDR2 is SVGAGI (reference sequence). V lost 6 bases, J lost 6 bases, and 10 bases stayed unmatched. The CDR3 covers 15 residues. The CDR3 nucleotides read TGTGCCAGCAGGCCAGACAGGGGATGGGCTCAGCCCCAGCATTTT. Translation gives CASRPDRGWAQPQHF.

The chain has TRBV7-6 and TRBJ2-2; TRBD1 is a possible D gene (6 bases). The length of the CDR3 is 15 residues. Germline V gene lookup returns CDR1 SGHVS and CDR2 FNYEAQ. Trimming stripped 1 base from V and 4 bases from J, with 10 bases between. The CDR3 reads CASSLDTGFTGELFF. DNA of the CDR3: TGTGCCAGCAGCTTAGACACAGGGTTCACCGGGGAGCTGTTTTTT.

The chain is built from TRBV6-6 and TRBJ2-7, with 9 bases that match TRBD1. CDR1 is MNHNY, CDR2 SVGAGI, per germline (reference sequence). The trim removed 0 bases at V and 3 bases at J, leaving 6 bases unmatched. There are 16 residues in the CDR3. DNA of the CDR3: TGTGCCAGCAGTTACTCCCCGGGACAGGGACGCTACGAGCAGTACTTC. This translates into CASSYSPGQGRYEQYF.

The chain has TRBV2 and TRBJ2-6; D is undetermined. The CDR3 is 16 residues long. Trimming took 3 bases from V and 0 from J, leaving 9 bases between them. Germline V gene lookup returns CDR1 SNHLY and CDR2 FYNNEI. CDR3 in amino acids: CASSDPRVSGANVLTF. CDR3 nucleotide sequence: TGTGCCAGCAGTGATCCCCGGGTCTCTGGGGCCAACGTCCTGACTTTC.

The chain has TRBV5-4 and TRBJ2-7, with D maybe TRBD2 (5 bases). Looked up from germline, CDR1 is SGHNT and CDR2 is YYREEE (reference sequence). V shed 4 bases and J shed 5 bases, with 22 bases lying between them. The CDR3 contains 16 residues. The CDR3 DNA reads TGTGCCAGCAGCCCACCTTCGAGCCCGGCGGAGGACGAGCAGTACTTC. Its translation: CASSPPSSPAEDEQYF.

The table lists this clone with a few counts. This chain connects TRBV18 to TRBJ1-1; TRBD1 aligns across 7 bases. J gave up 7 bases and V 3 bases, and 8 bases lay outside the gene matches. This CDR3 has 14 amino acids. Germline lookup yields CDR1 KGHSH and CDR2 LQKENI. The CDR3: CASSPRTGENEAFF. In DNA form, the CDR3 reads TGTGCCAGCTCACCTCGAACAGGGGAAAATGAAGCTTTCTTT.